The clone carrying this T cell receptor (beta chain) was counted ten times or more. Its specificity is unknown. The sample belongs to a study of identical twins. General observations from the study: Surplus twin overlap in beta out-of-frame sequences was less pronounced. For zero-insertion analyses, partial confounding could come from invariant MAIT and iNKT cells.

Via MiXCR, TCRdb re-called the 5' RACE reads, giving one row per CDR3 protein. Of about 900,000 distinct CDR3 sequences listed, around an eighth are singletons. The CDR3 totals 13 residues. V lost 0 bases and J 3 bases, leaving 0 bases between the germline ends. The germline gives CDR1 MNHEY, CDR2 SVGAGI. Every sampled donor was Caucasian and healthy. These sequences were also reported in another study, on yellow fever vaccine responses in identical twins.

The TCR sequence derives from a woman aged 18 to 35 in good health. Input material: PBMCs. The chain recombines TRBV6-5 with TRBJ2-6; D gene unclear. CDR3 amino acids: CASSYSGANVLTF. CDR3 nucleotide sequence: TGTGCCAGCAGTTACTCTGGGGCCAACGTCCTGACTTTC.